This TCR beta chain derives from a study of molecular identifiers for immune sequencing clone quantification. The study's findings and limits: One cell's worth of spiked Jurkat TCR RNA was reportedly detectable among about 930,000 naive cells.

TCRdb passed the PCR reads through MiXCR, listing each CDR3 protein once. Of approximately 550,000 distinct CDR3 sequences listed, over 20% were seen once; the top ten hold around 0.86%. This clonotype occurred many times. The antigen is undetermined. V was pared by 4 bases and J by 2 bases, with 7 bases of the junction left unmatched. The CDR3 totals 15 residues. CDR1 and CDR2 (germline): LGHNA, YSLEER. V and J are TRBV4-3 and TRBJ2-7; 8 bases align to TRBD1. The material sequenced was naive CD8+ T cells from blood, with Jurkat cell RNA spiked in. The subset is: FACS-sorted CD8+CD4-CCR7+CD45RA+ naive T cells. The origin of this receptor is a human donor in good health. Some libraries in this study had Jurkat cell RNA spiked in. CDR3 in amino acids: CASSLDRGEPYEQYF. CDR3 coding DNA: TGCGCCAGCAGCCTCGACAGGGGCGAACCCTACGAGCAGTACTTC.